Following are 18 T cell receptor beta chains from one sample sequenced in a study of preoperative IRX-2 immunotherapy in early breast cancer. Treatment reported: preoperative locoregional IRX-2 cytokine immunotherapy. The method was immunoSEQ multiplex PCR; TCRdb's version includes in-frame clones alone and lacks a portion of them. This sample carries under 15,000 clones, roughly 90% of them seen once, and the ten largest clones take approximately 30%. Collection took place from a patient treated with IRX-2 immunotherapy. The receptors were sampled from a human donor with breast cancer.

This chain joins TRBV7-2 and TRBJ1-1, with D possibly matching TRBD1 (5 bases). Germline CDR1 SGHTA, CDR2 FQGNSA. V was trimmed by 5 bases and J by 5 bases, leaving 18 bases between them. This CDR3 has 15 residues. The CDR3 sequence is CASSQQGIPYTEAFF. The CDR3 bases are TGTGCCAGCAGCCAGCAGGGTATTCCGTATACTGAAGCTTTCTTT.

The genes are TRBV2 and TRBJ2-3; possibly TRBD2 for D (7 bases). V lost 1 base to trimming and J lost 4 bases, with 12 bases between them. The germline V gene encodes CDR1 SNHLY and CDR2 FYNNEI. The CDR3 extends over 15 amino acids. CDR3 in amino acids: CASSEEGGIPDTQYF. Here the CDR3 DNA reads TGTGCCAGCAGTGAAGAGGGGGGGATTCCAGATACGCAGTATTTT.

The chain employs TRBV7-6 and TRBJ2-6, with 8 bases that match TRBD1. V lost 4 bases and J lost 2; bases outside the gene matches: 13. The CDR3 has 19 amino acids. Germline CDR1 reads SGHVS; CDR2 reads FNYEAQ. The CDR3 reads CASSSPRGSRGPGANVLTF. In DNA form, the CDR3 reads TGTGCCAGCAGCTCTCCCCGCGGGTCCAGGGGGCCTGGGGCCAACGTCCTGACTTTC.

This chain connects TRBV5-6 to TRBJ2-3; TRBD1 might be the D (6 bases). The length of the CDR3 is 14 residues. The V end was cut by 4 bases, the J end by 4 bases, with 13 bases between. Germline V CDR1 and CDR2: SGHDT, YYEEEE. CDR3 sequence: CASSRRGGADTQYF. In nucleotides, the CDR3 is TGTGCCAGCAGCCGCAGGGGTGGAGCAGATACGCAGTATTTT.

The rearrangement uses TRBV5-1 and TRBJ1-3; no clear D. There are 15 residues in the CDR3. Germline lookup yields CDR1 SGHRS and CDR2 YFSETQ. Trimming took off 4 bases at V and 3 bases at J, with 14 bases between the two ends. The CDR3, as DNA: TGCGCCAGCAGCCACCAAGCTGGGCGTGGAAACACCATATATTTT. Encoded protein: CASSHQAGRGNTIYF.

The chain employs TRBV6-1 and TRBJ1-5; a possible D gene is TRBD1 (5 bases). Trimming removed 11 bases from V and 0 bases from J, with 17 bases in between. Germline assignment: CDR1 MNHNS and CDR2 SASEGT. CDR3 length: 15 residues. The CDR3 loop is CAGRDGLYSNQPQHF. The CDR3 DNA is TGTGCCGGGCGGGACGGACTTTATAGCAATCAGCCCCAGCATTTT.

The V and J genes are TRBV6-4 and TRBJ1-2; TRBD1 matches 7 bases. V lost 6 bases and J lost 8; bases outside the gene matches: 9. The length of the CDR3 is 13 residues. The germline CDR1 and CDR2 sequences are MRHNA and SNTAGT. CDR3 bases: TGTGCCAGCAGCGAGGACAGGTCGGGCGGCTACACCTTC. Translated: CASSEDRSGGYTF.

The chain links TRBV10-1 to TRBJ2-1, with 7 bases identical to TRBD1. The germline V gene encodes CDR1 WNHNN and CDR2 SYGVQD (reference sequence). This CDR3 has 19 residues. The V segment lost 5 bases and the J segment 0 bases; nucleotides outside the gene matches: 16. The CDR3, as DNA: TGCGCCAGCAGTCAGGGGGTCGACGGTGATTCTAGCTCCTACAATGAGCAGTTCTTC. This encodes CASSQGVDGDSSSYNEQFF.

This clone was seen only once. The chain is built from TRBV19 and TRBJ1-2; D gene unclear. Germline CDR1 is LNHDA and CDR2 is SQIVND (reference sequence). This CDR3 has 14 residues. With 2 bases removed from V and 3 bases from J, the gap between germline ends came to 10 bases. CDR3 loop: CASSIRIQDYGYTF. CDR3 bases: TGTGCCAGTAGTATAAGGATTCAGGACTATGGCTACACCTTC.

The genes are TRBV6-1 and TRBJ2-2, with D perhaps being TRBD1 or TRBD2 (6 bases each). Germline V CDR1 and CDR2: MNHNS, SASEGT. The CDR3 covers 15 residues. The V end lost 4 bases, the J end lost 5 bases, and 14 bases lay between the germline ends. The DNA for the CDR3 is TGTGCCAGCAGTGCGCGGGACACGGGGACCGGGGAGCTGTTTTTT. It translates to CASSARDTGTGELFF.

This rearrangement joins TRBV11-3 to TRBJ2-7; weak D call: TRBD2 (5 bases). CDR1 and CDR2 from the germline V gene are SGHNT and YENEEA. The CDR3 is 14 residues long. The V and J ends lost 5 bases and 0 bases respectively, with 11 bases between them. CDR3 coding DNA: TGTGCCAGCAGCCAAGACTACAACTCCTACGAGCAGTACTTC. Translation gives CASSQDYNSYEQYF.

J is TRBJ2-5 and V is TRBV11-2, with TRBD2 identical over 13 bases. V shed 5 bases and J 4 bases; nucleotides not matched to a gene: 10. Germline values: CDR1 SGHAT, CDR2 FQNNGV. The CDR3 extends over 17 amino acids. CDR3 in amino acids: CASSPTSGGLGRETQYF. DNA for the CDR3: TGTGCCAGCAGCCCGACTAGCGGGGGGCTGGGAAGAGAGACCCAGTACTTC.

The genes are TRBV19 and TRBJ1-1, with 12 bases fitting TRBD1. With V trimmed by 6 bases and J by 4 bases, 3 bases remained unmatched. Germline CDR1 is LNHDA and CDR2 is SQIVND (reference sequence). This CDR3 region has 14 residues. CDR3 DNA sequence: TGTGCCAGTAGCCCGGGACAGGGGGCCACTGAAGCTTTCTTT. It encodes CASSPGQGATEAFF.

This chain uses TRBV2 with TRBJ1-2; D is ambiguous. Germline loops: CDR1 SNHLY, CDR2 FYNNEI. Trimming removed 3 bases at V and 3 bases at J, with 14 bases between. This CDR3 contains 15 residues. DNA of the CDR3: TGTGCCAGCAGTGAGGGAAAGAAAGCATACTATGGCTACACCTTC. It yields the protein CASSEGKKAYYGYTF.

The chain couples TRBV9 to TRBJ1-3; D remains unclear. The V end was cut by 0 bases, the J end by 3 bases, with 4 bases between. The CDR3 loop spans 13 amino acids. Germline loops: CDR1 SGDLS, CDR2 YYNGEE. CDR3 amino acids: CASSVGFGNTIYF. The CDR3 DNA reads as TGTGCCAGCAGCGTAGGATTTGGAAACACCATATATTTT.

The rearrangement joins TRBV5-6 to TRBJ2-3; TRBD2 might be the D (5 bases). The germline V gene has CDR1 SGHDT and CDR2 YYEEEE. The CDR3 is made up of 13 amino acids. The V end lost 2 bases, the J end lost 4 bases, and 8 bases lay between the germline ends. As DNA, the CDR3 is TGTGCCAGCAGCTTACAGCGGTCAGATACGCAGTATTTT. Protein product: CASSLQRSDTQYF.

The CDR3 nucleotides are TGTGCCAGCTCACCACCGGAGGGGGTGCCGACAGATACGCAGTATTTT. It codes for CASSPPEGVPTDTQYF. The chain employs TRBV18 and TRBJ2-3; D is possibly TRBD1 or TRBD2 (6 bases each). Germline CDR1 KGHSH, CDR2 LQKENI. The CDR3 loop spans 16 amino acids. V was clipped by 0 bases and J by 3 bases, with 13 bases between them.

The gene calls are TRBV27 and TRBJ2-1; D is unresolved. V lost 5 bases and J 6 bases, leaving 8 bases between the germline ends. The CDR3 sequence is 12 residues long. Germline CDR1 is MNHEY and CDR2 is SMNVEV (reference sequence). The DNA for the CDR3 is TGTGCCAGCAGTCCATTTGGCAATGAGCAGTTCTTC. It encodes CASSPFGNEQFF.